Below are 16 T cell receptor beta chains sequenced from a single sample in a study of regulatory T cells in long-lasting Graves disease. Documented time point: persistent/refractory GD, antithyroid drugs over 5 years with positive TRAb. With RNA extracted from PBMCs as input, the TCR library was made. The TCR beta library used iRepertoire HTBI primers with Arm-PCR amplification of CDR3. TCRdb independently ran MiXCR on the multiplex PCR reads; one entry per CDR3 protein. The sample holds 650,000 to 700,000 distinct CDR3 sequences, about 30% seen once. Specimen: peripheral blood mononuclear cells (PBMCs), collected when the disease was refractory, from a patient treated with antithyroid drugs. These receptors came from a female donor with Graves disease.

The rearrangement joins TRBV29-1 to TRBJ1-2; 8 positions agree with TRBD1. This CDR3 is 12 amino acids long. The germline V gene encodes CDR1 SQVTM and CDR2 ANQGSEA. J was trimmed by 5 bases and V by 6 bases; bases with no gene match: 5. CDR3: CSVGQGGYGYTF. The CDR3 region has the DNA TGCAGCGTCGGACAGGGTGGTTATGGCTACACCTTC. The full variable domain, in which reference TRBV29-1 and TRBJ1-2 provide the parts outside the CDR3, is SAVISQKPSRDICQRGTSLTIQCQVDSQVTMMFWYRQQPGQSLTLIATANQGSEATYESGFVIDKFPISRPNLTFSTLTVSNMSPEDSSIYLCSVGQGGYGYTFGSGTRLTVV.

There are a few counts of this clonotype. The chain carries TRBV12-3 or TRBV12-4 and TRBJ1-3; no reliable D call. Between the trimmed V and J ends, which lost 2 bases and 1 base, there was a span of 12 bases. CDR3 size: 16 residues. The CDR3 DNA is TGTGCCAGCAGTTTATCCGGACGGCATTCTGGAAACACCATATATTTT. It is translated as CASSLSGRHSGNTIYF.

The chain is built from TRBV13 and TRBJ2-7; D is uncertain. Germline V gives CDR1 PRHDT, CDR2 FYEKMQ (reference sequence). The CDR3 totals 11 residues. Trimming shortened V by 5 bases and J by 3 bases, and 5 bases separated the two germline ends. The CDR3 DNA sequence: TGTGCCAGCAGCAGACGCTACGAGCAGTACTTC. Translated, it gives CASSRRYEQYF.

This clonotype has only a few counts. The J gene is TRBJ2-3, the V gene TRBV11-1; 12 bases are a match to TRBD2. The CDR3 is 17 residues long. The germline gives CDR1 SGHAT, CDR2 FQDESV (reference sequence). V trimming: 1 base; J trimming: 7 bases; junction bases outside the gene matches: 9. The CDR3 coding sequence is TGTGCCAGCAGCTTAGAACGGACTAGCGGGACTTTGCATACGCAGTATTTT. Translated, it gives CASSLERTSGTLHTQYF.

As to this clonotype: This may stem from a read error, because a much larger clone lies one nucleotide away. This chain links TRBV6-2 or TRBV6-3 with TRBJ2-7, with a weak D call TRBD2 (5 bases). Germline V gives CDR1 MNHEY, CDR2 SVGEGT. CDR3 size: 14 residues. Between the trimmed V and J ends, which lost 8 bases and 2 bases, there was a span of 16 bases. The CDR3 region is CASGDETGTYEQYF. CDR3 bases: TGTGCCAGCGGTGATGAGACGGGAACCTACGAGCAGTACTTC.

This clonotype was recorded a few times. The chain couples TRBV15 to TRBJ2-2; D may match TRBD1 or TRBD2 (6 bases each). Germline V CDR1 and CDR2: LNHNV, YYDKDF (reference sequence). V shed 0 bases and J shed 3 bases, with 14 bases lying between them. This CDR3 comprises 17 residues. DNA for the CDR3: TGTGCCACCAGCAGAGAGGGAGGACAGCGCTACACCGGGGAGCTGTTTTTT. It encodes CATSREGGQRYTGELFF.

The chain has TRBV29-1 and TRBJ1-2; TRBD1 matches 7 bases. The CDR3 has 14 residues. Per the germline V gene, CDR1 is SQVTM and CDR2 is ANQGSEA. With 7 bases clipped from V and 4 bases from J, the junction kept 12 bases outside the gene matches. CDR3 loop: CSANGQAIGYGYTF. Written as DNA, the CDR3 is TGCAGCGCCAACGGACAGGCAATAGGCTATGGCTACACCTTC.

CDR3 coding DNA: TGTGCCAGCAAGGGCCACTCTGGGGCCAACGTCCTGACTTTC. Its protein is CASKGHSGANVLTF. This chain joins TRBV2 and TRBJ2-6, with no clear D. The length of the CDR3 is 14 residues. Germline V gene lookup returns CDR1 SNHLY and CDR2 FYNNEI. V dropped 7 bases and J dropped 0 bases, with 7 bases sitting between them.

This clonotype was observed at least ten times. This sequence joins TRBV28 and TRBJ1-1; TRBD1 matches 7 bases. Looked up from germline, CDR1 is MDHEN and CDR2 is SYDVKM. With 6 bases clipped from V and 0 bases from J, the junction kept 4 bases outside the gene matches. The CDR3 is made up of 14 amino acids. CDR3 loop: CASRRGPLNTEAFF. The CDR3 DNA reads TGTGCCAGCAGGAGGGGGCCCTTGAACACTGAAGCTTTCTTT.

There are many counts of this clonotype. The chain employs TRBV11-2 and TRBJ2-6, with a tentative D call TRBD1 (5 bases). The CDR3 runs to 17 residues. The germline V and J ends were trimmed by 2 bases and 0 bases, with 11 bases remaining between them. CDR1 is SGHAT, CDR2 FQNNGV, per germline. The CDR3 coding sequence is TGTGCCAGCAGCTTAAACAGGTTACGCTCTGGGGCCAACGTCCTGACTTTC. Encoded protein: CASSLNRLRSGANVLTF.

The rearrangement links TRBV6-4 to TRBJ1-2, with 7 bases identical to TRBD1. Germline V CDR1 and CDR2: MRHNA, SNTAGT. This CDR3 is built from 13 residues. V dropped 6 bases and J dropped 3; count of bases not matched to a gene: 4. The CDR3 reads CASRRGTDYGYTF. DNA of the CDR3: TGTGCCAGCAGGAGGGGGACAGACTATGGCTACACCTTC.

The chain carries TRBV3-1 and TRBJ1-1; D is unclear. V lost 5 bases and J lost 5, with 21 bases in between. The V gene's germline CDR1 is LGHDT and CDR2 YNNKEL (reference sequence). This CDR3 has 16 residues. The CDR3 is CASSTGGSALGTEAFF. The DNA for the CDR3 is TGTGCCAGCAGCACGGGAGGGTCAGCCCTGGGAACTGAAGCTTTCTTT.

The genes are TRBV20-1 and TRBJ1-5; 9 bases agree with TRBD1. V shed 1 base and J 3 bases; nucleotides not matched to a gene: 1. The CDR3 consists of 14 residues. CDR1 and CDR2 from the germline V gene are DFQATT and SNEGSKA (reference sequence). CDR3 residues: CSARGDRDNQPQHF. The CDR3 bases are TGCAGTGCTAGAGGGGACAGGGACAATCAGCCCCAGCATTTT.

On this clonotype itself: This sequence may be a read error, since a much larger clone differs from it by one base. The V gene is TRBV2, the J gene TRBJ1-4; D not certain. V dropped 7 bases and J dropped 3 bases, with 9 bases sitting between them. CDR1 SNHLY and CDR2 FYNNEI come from the germline V gene. This CDR3 contains 13 residues. As DNA, the CDR3 is TGTGCCAGCATCGATAAAGCTAATGAAAAACTGTTTTTT. Residues: CASIDKANEKLFF.

This rearrangement joins TRBV7-2 to TRBJ1-2; D remains unclear. This CDR3 has 15 residues. CDR1 is SGHTA, CDR2 FQGNSA, per germline. The V and J ends lost 3 bases and 0 bases respectively, with 11 bases between them. CDR3 loop: CASSFSRSPNYGYTF. Here the CDR3 DNA reads TGTGCCAGCAGCTTTAGTCGGAGCCCTAACTATGGCTACACCTTC.

This clonotype was counted between two and nine times. The chain has TRBV30 and TRBJ1-2; maybe TRBD1 (6 bases). This CDR3 is 12 amino acids long. Germline V lookup: CDR1 GTSNPN, CDR2 SVGIG (reference sequence). Trimming took 8 bases from V and 4 from J, leaving 14 bases between them. As DNA, the CDR3 is TGTGCCAGTCGGACAGCTACCTATGGCTACACCTTC. It is translated as CASRTATYGYTF.